The rows below give T cell receptor beta chains drawn from one sample of a study of blood T cell repertoires in COVID-19. TCRdb keeps only in-frame clones here, not all; method: immunoSEQ multiplex PCR. The sample lists over 150,000 clones, less than 90% occurring once. Source material: peripheral blood. These receptors all come from a man younger than 40 with acute or convalescent COVID-19. Both conserved end residues are trimmed from each CDR3. Each record gives: D gene, J gene, V gene, CDR3 protein. The D gene is left open where the match is weak.

- | TRBJ2-3 | TRBV30 | AWSQGTDTQY
- | TRBJ2-7 | TRBV9 | ASSVDDGRELGEQY
- | TRBJ2-7 | TRBV7-2 | ASSLARVSYEQY
TRBD1 | TRBJ1-1 | TRBV15 | ATSITGDTEAF
- | TRBJ2-5 | TRBV11-2 | ASSLAAETQY
- | TRBJ1-1 | TRBV27 | ASSRGSPRTEAF
TRBD2 | TRBJ2-1 | TRBV5-1 | ASSFGLADYNEQF
TRBD2 | TRBJ2-7 | TRBV10-3 | AISSLIAGEWEQY
TRBD2 | TRBJ2-3 | TRBV6-5 | ASSYSLAGGPDTQY
TRBD1 | TRBJ2-4 | TRBV19 | ASSIGGGGNIQY
TRBD2 | TRBJ2-3 | TRBV28 | ASSLAGGLGLTDTQY
- | TRBJ1-5 | TRBV2 | ASSDPVNQPQH
- | TRBJ2-5 | TRBV9 | ASSPGSGGSSGETQY
- | TRBJ1-5 | TRBV3-1/TRBV3-2 | ASSQGLQGNQPQH
TRBD2 | TRBJ2-1 | TRBV9 | ASSVMGAGAIHSEQF
TRBD1 | TRBJ2-3 | TRBV5-4 | ATFNQGATDTQY
TRBD2 | TRBJ2-3 | TRBV3-1/TRBV3-2 | ASSHSGTSGSTVY
- | TRBJ2-1 | TRBV5-1 | ASSSTTLRTGEQF
TRBD1 | TRBJ2-5 | TRBV3-1/TRBV3-2 | ASSSRQGGFRETQY
TRBD1 | TRBJ2-7 | TRBV29-1 | SVRSGTGNSEQY
TRBD2 | TRBJ2-1 | TRBV19 | ASSIKAAGLNEQF
TRBD1 | TRBJ2-1 | TRBV5-5 | ASSLLLGTGGDEQF
- | TRBJ1-2 | TRBV9 | ASSPEAGYGYT
TRBD1 | TRBJ1-1 | TRBV5-4 | ASSLRDRVTEAF
TRBD1 | TRBJ1-1 | TRBV6-1 | ASSDRTGGKAEAF
TRBD2 | TRBJ2-1 | TRBV9 | ASSVETSGSYNEQF
TRBD2 | TRBJ2-3 | TRBV5-1 | ASSFLLAGEGTQY
TRBD1 | TRBJ1-2 | TRBV28 | ASSLRGTGGYGYT
- | TRBJ2-5 | TRBV5-8 | ASSDARVRETQY
- | TRBJ2-5 | TRBV5-1 | ASSSTGMETQY
- | TRBJ2-7 | TRBV27 | ASRIDRTGYEQY
- | TRBJ2-5 | TRBV3-1/TRBV3-2 | ASSPMAGAGWTQY
- | TRBJ1-6 | TRBV4-2 | ASSPGGRSGSYNSPLH
- | TRBJ1-6 | TRBV9 | ASSVGHINSPLH
TRBD2 | TRBJ2-2 | TRBV2 | ASSDLSGRVSGELF
- | TRBJ1-6 | TRBV7-6 | ASSLVAGVGSPLH
TRBD1 | TRBJ2-2 | TRBV4-1 | ASSPIGRTGATGELF
- | TRBJ1-5 | TRBV18 | ASSPGQNQPQH
- | TRBJ2-1 | TRBV30 | AWSGSLSQF
- | TRBJ2-5 | TRBV11-2 | ASSLSVRETQY
TRBD1 | TRBJ1-3 | TRBV7-9 | ASSLLSTGDGNTIY
- | TRBJ1-2 | TRBV5-1 | ASSLAGGEDGYT
TRBD2 | TRBJ2-5 | TRBV6-5 | ASRLSGGRETQY
TRBD1 | TRBJ1-4 | TRBV3-1/TRBV3-2 | ASSPDRVGEKLF
- | TRBJ2-3 | TRBV7-7 | ASSLLGGTDTQY
- | TRBJ2-5 | TRBV11-2 | ASSSPMVAFQETQY
- | TRBJ2-3 | TRBV4-2 | ASSPELRGKDTQY
- | TRBJ2-7 | TRBV7-2 | ASSLEDGGFHEQY
- | TRBJ1-3 | TRBV30 | AWRHTQGVTGNTIY
TRBD2 | TRBJ2-5 | TRBV2 | ASSRIRTSGRAGETQY
TRBD2 | TRBJ2-5 | TRBV11-2 | ASSLERLAETQY
- | TRBJ2-5 | TRBV3-1/TRBV3-2 | ASSQYPETQY
- | TRBJ2-1 | TRBV5-4 | ASSLAARSHSSSYNEQF